This T cell receptor (beta chain) was documented in a study of blood T cell repertoires in COVID-19. Whole-study context: Samples came from the United States, Italy and Spain, spanning acute and convalescent COVID-19.

The germline CDR1 and CDR2 sequences are SGHNT and YYREEE (reference sequence). The CDR3 covers 16 residues. With 5 bases clipped from V and 0 bases from J, the junction kept 5 bases outside the gene matches. Profiling relied on immunoSEQ multiplex PCR, and the TCRdb table lists in-frame clones only, not all of them. The top ten clones hold 1.5% to 2.5% of a sample with around 140,000 clones, over 70% of them seen once. The sequenced sample was peripheral blood. The receptor was derived from a woman aged 55-75 years with acute or convalescent COVID-19. V is TRBV5-4 and J is TRBJ2-1; 10 bases align to TRBD2. The CDR3 DNA is TGTGCCAGCAGACACCAGCGGGAGGGCTCCTACAATGAGCAGTTCTTC. This codes for CASRHQREGSYNEQFF. Filled out from reference TRBV5-4 and TRBJ2-1, the complete variable domain reads ETGVTQSPTHLIKTRGQQVTLRCSSQSGHNTVSWYQQALGQGPQFIFQYYREEENGRGNFPPRFSGLQFPNYSSELNVNALELDDSALYLCASRHQREGSYNEQFFGPGTRLTVL.